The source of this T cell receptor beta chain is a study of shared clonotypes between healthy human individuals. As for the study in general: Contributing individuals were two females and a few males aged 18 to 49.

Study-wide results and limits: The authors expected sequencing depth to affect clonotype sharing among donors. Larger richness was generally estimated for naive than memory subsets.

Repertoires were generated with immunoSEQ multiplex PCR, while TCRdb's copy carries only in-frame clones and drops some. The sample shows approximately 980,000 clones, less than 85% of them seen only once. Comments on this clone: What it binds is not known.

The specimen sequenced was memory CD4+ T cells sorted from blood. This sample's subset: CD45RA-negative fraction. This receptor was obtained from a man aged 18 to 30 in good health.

CDR3 region: CASSLGVGEETQYF. CDR3 sequence (DNA): TGTGCCAGCAGCTTAGGGGTCGGGGAGGAGACCCAGTACTTC. V gene TRBV7-9 combines with J gene TRBJ2-5; possible D gene TRBD2, 5 bases. In germline, CDR1 is SEHNR, CDR2 FQNEAQ (reference sequence). The CDR3 totals 14 residues. The V and J ends lost 1 base and 5 bases respectively, with 11 bases between them.